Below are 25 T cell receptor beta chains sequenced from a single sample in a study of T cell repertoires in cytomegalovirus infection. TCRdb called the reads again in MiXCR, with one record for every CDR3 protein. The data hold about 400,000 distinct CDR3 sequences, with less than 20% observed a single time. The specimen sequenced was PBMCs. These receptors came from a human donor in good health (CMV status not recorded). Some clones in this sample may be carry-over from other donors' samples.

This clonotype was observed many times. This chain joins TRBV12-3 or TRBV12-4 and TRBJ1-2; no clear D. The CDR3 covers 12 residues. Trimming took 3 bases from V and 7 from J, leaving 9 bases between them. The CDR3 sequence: CASSLREGGYTF. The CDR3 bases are TGTGCCAGCAGTTTGAGGGAGGGTGGCTACACCTTC.

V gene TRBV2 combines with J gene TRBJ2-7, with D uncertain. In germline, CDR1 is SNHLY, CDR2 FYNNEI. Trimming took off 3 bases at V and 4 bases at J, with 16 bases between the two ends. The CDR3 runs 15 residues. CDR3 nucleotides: TGTGCCAGCAGTGACTCGGCATTTGCAAGTTACGAGCAGTACTTC. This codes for CASSDSAFASYEQYF.

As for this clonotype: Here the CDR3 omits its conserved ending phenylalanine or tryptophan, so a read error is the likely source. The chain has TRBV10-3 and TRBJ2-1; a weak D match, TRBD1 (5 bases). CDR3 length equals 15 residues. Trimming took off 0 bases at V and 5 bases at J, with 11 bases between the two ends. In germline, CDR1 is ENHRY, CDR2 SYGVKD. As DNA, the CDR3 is TGTGCCATCAGTGAGTCATGGACAACTGACAATGAGCAGTTCTTA. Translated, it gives CAISESWTTDNEQFL.

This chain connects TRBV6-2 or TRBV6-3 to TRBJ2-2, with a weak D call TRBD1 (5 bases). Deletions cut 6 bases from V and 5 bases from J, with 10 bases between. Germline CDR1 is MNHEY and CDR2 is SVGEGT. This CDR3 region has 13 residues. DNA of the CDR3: TGTGCCAGCAGACGACAGCAAACCGGGGAGCTGTTTTTT. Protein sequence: CASRRQQTGELFF.

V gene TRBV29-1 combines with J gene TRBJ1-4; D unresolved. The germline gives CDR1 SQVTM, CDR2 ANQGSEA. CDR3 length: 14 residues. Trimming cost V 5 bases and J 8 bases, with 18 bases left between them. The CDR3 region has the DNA TGCAGCGTTATCCCGGGTAACACGGACGAAAAACTGTTTTTT. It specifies CSVIPGNTDEKLFF.

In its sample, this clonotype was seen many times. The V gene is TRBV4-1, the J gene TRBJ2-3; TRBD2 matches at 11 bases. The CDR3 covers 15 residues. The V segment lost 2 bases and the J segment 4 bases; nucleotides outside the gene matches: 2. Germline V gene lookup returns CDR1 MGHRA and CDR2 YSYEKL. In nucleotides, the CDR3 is TGCGCCAGCAGCCAACTGGGACTAGCGGCAGATACGCAGTATTTT. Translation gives CASSQLGLAADTQYF.

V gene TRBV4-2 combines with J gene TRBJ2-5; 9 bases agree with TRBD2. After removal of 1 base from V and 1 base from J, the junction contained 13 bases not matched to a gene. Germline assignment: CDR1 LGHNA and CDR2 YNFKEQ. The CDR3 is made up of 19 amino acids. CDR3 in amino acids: CASSQGLGGGAFTQETQYF. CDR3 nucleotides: TGTGCCAGCAGCCAAGGACTGGGCGGGGGGGCCTTTACCCAAGAGACCCAGTACTTC.

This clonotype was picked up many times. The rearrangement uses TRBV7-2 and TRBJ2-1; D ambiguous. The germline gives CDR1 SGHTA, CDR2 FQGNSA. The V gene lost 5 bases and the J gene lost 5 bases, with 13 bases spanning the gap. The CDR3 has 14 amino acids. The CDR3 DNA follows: TGTGCCAGCAGCCCCCGACTTAGTCACAATGAGCAGTTCTTC. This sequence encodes CASSPRLSHNEQFF.

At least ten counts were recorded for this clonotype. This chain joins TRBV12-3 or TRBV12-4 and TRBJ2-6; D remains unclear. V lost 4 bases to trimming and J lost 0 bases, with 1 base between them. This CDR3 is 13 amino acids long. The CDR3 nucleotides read TGTGCCAGCAGTTACTCTGGGGCCAACGTCCTGACTTTC. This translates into CASSYSGANVLTF.

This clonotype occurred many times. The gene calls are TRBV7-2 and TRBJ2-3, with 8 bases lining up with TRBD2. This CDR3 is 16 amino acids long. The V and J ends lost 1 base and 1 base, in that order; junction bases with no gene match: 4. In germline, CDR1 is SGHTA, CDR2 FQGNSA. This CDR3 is CASSLGNSGGTDTQYF. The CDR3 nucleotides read TGTGCCAGCAGCTTAGGAAATAGCGGGGGCACAGATACGCAGTATTTT.

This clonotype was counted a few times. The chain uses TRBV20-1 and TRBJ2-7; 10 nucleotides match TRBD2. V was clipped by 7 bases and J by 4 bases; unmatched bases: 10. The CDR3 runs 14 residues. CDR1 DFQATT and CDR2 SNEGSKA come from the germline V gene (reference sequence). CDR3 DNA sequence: TGCAGTGTCTCAGGACTAGCGGACTCGTACGAGCAGTACTTC. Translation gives CSVSGLADSYEQYF.

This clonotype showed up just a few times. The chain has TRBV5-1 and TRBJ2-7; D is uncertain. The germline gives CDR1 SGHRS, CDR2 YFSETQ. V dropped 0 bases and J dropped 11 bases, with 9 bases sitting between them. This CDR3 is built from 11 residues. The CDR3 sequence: CASSLEGAEYF. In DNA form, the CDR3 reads TGCGCCAGCAGCTTGGAAGGAGCCGAGTACTTC.

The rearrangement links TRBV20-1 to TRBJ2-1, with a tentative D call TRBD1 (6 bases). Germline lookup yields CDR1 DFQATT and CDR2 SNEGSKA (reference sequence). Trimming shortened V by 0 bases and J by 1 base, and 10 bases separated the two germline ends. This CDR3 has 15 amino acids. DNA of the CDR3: TGCAGTGCTAGAGAGGGGGCCTTGTCCTACAATGAGCAGTTCTTC. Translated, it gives CSAREGALSYNEQFF.

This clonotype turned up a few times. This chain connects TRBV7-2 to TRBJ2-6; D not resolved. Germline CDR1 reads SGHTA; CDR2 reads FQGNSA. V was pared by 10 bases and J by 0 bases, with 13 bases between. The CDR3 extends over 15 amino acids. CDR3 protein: CATAEFSSGANVLTF. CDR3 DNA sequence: TGTGCCACCGCTGAATTTTCCTCTGGGGCCAACGTCCTGACTTTC.

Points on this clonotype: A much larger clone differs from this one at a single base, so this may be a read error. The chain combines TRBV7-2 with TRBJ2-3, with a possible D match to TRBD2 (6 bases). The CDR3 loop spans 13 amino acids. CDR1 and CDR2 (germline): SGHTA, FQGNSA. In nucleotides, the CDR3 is TGTGCCAGCGGCTTACCCCGCGGCGGGGCGCAGTATTTT. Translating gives CASGLPRGGAQYF.

CDR3 amino acids: CASSDQYTGELFF. The CDR3 nucleotides are TGTGCCAGCAGTGACCAGTACACCGGGGAGCTGTTTTTT. V is TRBV2 and J is TRBJ2-2; D is unresolved. Trimming pared 3 bases from V and 3 bases from J, leaving 5 bases between. Germline CDR1 and CDR2: SNHLY and FYNNEI. The CDR3 sequence is 13 residues long.

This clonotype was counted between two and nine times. This chain's CDR3 is CARGKGLVPDTQYF. The DNA of the CDR3 is TGTGCCAGGGGGAAAGGGCTGGTCCCAGATACGCAGTATTTT. V gene TRBV2 combines with J gene TRBJ2-3; no clear D. This CDR3 region has 14 residues. Between the trimmed V and J ends, which lost 9 bases and 4 bases, there was a span of 17 bases. Germline lookup yields CDR1 SNHLY and CDR2 FYNNEI.

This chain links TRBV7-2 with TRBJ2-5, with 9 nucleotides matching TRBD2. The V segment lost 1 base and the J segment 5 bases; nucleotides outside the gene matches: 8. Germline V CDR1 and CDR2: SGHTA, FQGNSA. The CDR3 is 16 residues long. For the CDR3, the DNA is TGTGCCAGCAGCTTAGTCGGGGGCGGGGGGGGGGAGACCCAGTACTTC. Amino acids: CASSLVGGGGGETQYF.

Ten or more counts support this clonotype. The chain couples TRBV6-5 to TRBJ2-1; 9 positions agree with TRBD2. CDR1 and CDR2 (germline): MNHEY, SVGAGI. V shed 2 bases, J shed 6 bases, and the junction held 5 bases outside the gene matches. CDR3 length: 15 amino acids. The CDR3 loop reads CASSYVAGGPNEQFF. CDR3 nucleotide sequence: TGTGCCAGCAGTTACGTGGCGGGAGGGCCCAATGAGCAGTTCTTC.

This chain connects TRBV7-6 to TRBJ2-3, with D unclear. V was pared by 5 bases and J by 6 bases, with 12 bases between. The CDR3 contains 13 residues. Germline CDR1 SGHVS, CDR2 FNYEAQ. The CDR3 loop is CASSPGFSDTQYF. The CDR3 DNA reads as TGTGCCAGCAGCCCAGGATTCTCGGATACGCAGTATTTT.

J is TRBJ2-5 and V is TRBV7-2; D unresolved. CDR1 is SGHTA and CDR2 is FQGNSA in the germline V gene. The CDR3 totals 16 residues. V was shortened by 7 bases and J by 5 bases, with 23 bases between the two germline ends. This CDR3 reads CASIKSGPNLGETQYF. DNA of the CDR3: TGTGCCAGCATAAAATCCGGGCCAAACCTTGGGGAGACCCAGTACTTC.

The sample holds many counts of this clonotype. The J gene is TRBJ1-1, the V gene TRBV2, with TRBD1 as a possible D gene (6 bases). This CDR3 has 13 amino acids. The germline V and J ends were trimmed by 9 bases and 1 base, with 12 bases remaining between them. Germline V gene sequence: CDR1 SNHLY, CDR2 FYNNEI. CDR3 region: CASTGQQNTEAFF. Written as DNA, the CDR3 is TGTGCCAGTACGGGACAACAGAACACTGAAGCTTTCTTT.

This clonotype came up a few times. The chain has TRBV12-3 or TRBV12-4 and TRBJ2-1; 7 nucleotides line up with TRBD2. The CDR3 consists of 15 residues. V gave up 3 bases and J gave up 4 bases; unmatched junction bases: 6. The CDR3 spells CASSLRELSYNEQFF. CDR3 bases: TGTGCCAGCAGTTTGCGGGAGTTAAGTTACAATGAGCAGTTCTTC.

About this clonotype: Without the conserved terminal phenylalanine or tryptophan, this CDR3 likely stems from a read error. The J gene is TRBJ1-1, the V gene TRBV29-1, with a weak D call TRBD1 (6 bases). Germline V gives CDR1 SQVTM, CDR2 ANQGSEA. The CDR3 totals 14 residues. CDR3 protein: CSVEAGGAGTEAFL. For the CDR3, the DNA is TGCAGCGTAGAAGCGGGGGGCGCCGGGACTGAAGCTTTCTTG.

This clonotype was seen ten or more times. CDR3: CASSSSGISTDTQYF. CDR3 in DNA: TGTGCCAGCAGTTCTAGCGGGATAAGCACAGATACGCAGTATTTT. This chain uses TRBV6-6 with TRBJ2-3; 9 bases map to TRBD2. This CDR3 spans 15 amino acids. J was trimmed by 0 bases and V by 4 bases; bases with no gene match: 2. CDR1 and CDR2 (germline): MNHNY, SVGAGI (reference sequence).